This entry features one T cell receptor beta chain sequence. Original processing methods: Cell counts per sample came from amplifying reference gene primers. The method was immunoSEQ multiplex PCR; TCRdb's version includes in-frame clones alone and lacks a portion of them. Clone size and the V and J calls come from that table; the DNA yielded D and trimming. This repertoire shows approximately 180,000 clones, nearly 90% found once; its top ten account for under 3%. The record originates from a study of blood T cell repertoires in COVID-19. On the study more broadly: From T cells, B-cell-depleted T cells, or PBMCs came the material, which was cDNA or gDNA.

The length of the CDR3 is 16 residues. The germline V gene has CDR1 MDHEN and CDR2 SYDVKM. Trimming took off 2 bases at V and 1 base at J, with 13 bases between the two ends. Study members were between about 18 and 95 years old and lived in roughly 24 US regions. Specimen: PBMCs or T cells enriched from blood (not recorded which). The TCR was taken from a woman aged 35 to 49 with acute COVID-19. The V and J genes are TRBV28 and TRBJ2-3; D is perhaps TRBD2 (7 bases). The CDR3 sequence is CASSLDLGGRTDTQYF. As DNA, the CDR3 is TGTGCCAGCAGTTTAGACTTGGGGGGGCGCACAGATACGCAGTATTTT.